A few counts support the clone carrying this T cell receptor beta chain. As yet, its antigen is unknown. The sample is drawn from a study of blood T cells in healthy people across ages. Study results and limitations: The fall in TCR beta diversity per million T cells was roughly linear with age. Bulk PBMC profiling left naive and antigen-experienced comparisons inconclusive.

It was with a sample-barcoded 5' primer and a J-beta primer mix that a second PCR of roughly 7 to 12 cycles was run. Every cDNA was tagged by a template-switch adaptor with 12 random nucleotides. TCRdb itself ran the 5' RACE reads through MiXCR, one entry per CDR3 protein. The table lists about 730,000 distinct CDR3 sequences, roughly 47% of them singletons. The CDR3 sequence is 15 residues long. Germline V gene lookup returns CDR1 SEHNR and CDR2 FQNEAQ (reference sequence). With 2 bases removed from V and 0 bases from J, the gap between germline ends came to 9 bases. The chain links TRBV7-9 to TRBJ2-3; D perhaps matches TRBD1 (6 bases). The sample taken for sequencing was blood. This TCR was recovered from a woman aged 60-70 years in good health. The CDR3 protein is CASSLSTGSTDTQYF. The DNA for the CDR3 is TGTGCCAGCAGCTTAAGCACAGGGAGCACAGATACGCAGTATTTT.